Listed below are T cell receptor beta chains from one sample, sequenced in a study of early T cells in non-severe SARS-CoV-2 infection. TCRdb passed the 5' RACE reads through MiXCR, listing each CDR3 protein once. The sample holds about 50,000 distinct CDR3 sequences, about 5.2% seen once. This specimen was whole blood, taken at baseline. Receptors were obtained from an adult who was a healthcare worker with PCR-confirmed SARS-CoV-2 infection or an uninfected control (not recorded which). The CDR3 runs from the conserved cysteine through the conserved F or W. The order of the fields is CDR3 protein, CDR3 DNA, clone size, D gene, V gene, J gene. The D gene is left open where the match is weak. The size field is filled for only some rows; it gives once, few, many or a size class.

CDR3aa: CSATSGSTDTQYF; CDR3nt: TGCAGTGCTACTAGCGGGAGCACAGATACGCAGTATTTT; abundance: many; d_gene: TRBD2; v_gene: TRBV20-1; j_gene: TRBJ2-3
CDR3aa: CASSPLRGLRTDTQYF; CDR3nt: TGTGCCAGCAGCCCCCTCCGAGGTCTTCGCACAGATACGCAGTATTTT; abundance: many; d_gene: .; v_gene: TRBV14; j_gene: TRBJ2-3
CDR3aa: CASSFGDRGPGGELFF; CDR3nt: TGTGCCAGCAGCTTCGGGGACAGGGGGCCTGGCGGGGAGCTGTTTTTT; abundance: .; d_gene: TRBD1; v_gene: TRBV7-3; j_gene: TRBJ2-2
CDR3aa: CASSLTRRGRAGELFF; CDR3nt: TGTGCCAGCAGTTTAACCCGCAGGGGGCGAGCCGGGGAGCTGTTTTTT; abundance: many; d_gene: TRBD1; v_gene: TRBV28; j_gene: TRBJ2-2
CDR3aa: CASSDIAGDNEQFF; CDR3nt: TGCGCCAGCAGCGATATAGCGGGAGACAATGAGCAGTTCTTC; abundance: many; d_gene: TRBD2; v_gene: TRBV5-1; j_gene: TRBJ2-1
CDR3aa: CASSRAGGFVDTQYF; CDR3nt: TGTGCCAGCAGTAGAGCGGGAGGGTTTGTCGATACGCAGTATTTT; abundance: many; d_gene: TRBD2; v_gene: TRBV28; j_gene: TRBJ2-3
CDR3aa: CASSSLSGGLNTGELFF; CDR3nt: TGTGCCAGCAGCTCCCTTTCGGGCGGGCTGAACACCGGGGAGCTGTTTTTT; abundance: many; d_gene: .; v_gene: TRBV3-1; j_gene: TRBJ2-2
CDR3aa: CASSSGLNTQYF; CDR3nt: TGTGCCAGCAGCTCGGGACTGAATACGCAGTATTTT; abundance: many; d_gene: .; v_gene: TRBV7-9; j_gene: TRBJ2-3
CDR3aa: CASSLSRTELFF; CDR3nt: TGTGCCAGCAGTTTATCGAGGACGGAGCTGTTTTTT; abundance: many; d_gene: .; v_gene: TRBV6-5; j_gene: TRBJ2-2
CDR3aa: CASSQGWLAGISTDTQYF; CDR3nt: TGCGCCAGCAGCCAAGGGTGGCTAGCGGGGATTAGCACAGATACGCAGTATTTT; abundance: .; d_gene: TRBD2; v_gene: TRBV4-1; j_gene: TRBJ2-3
CDR3aa: CASASGRASYNEQFF; CDR3nt: TGTGCCAGCGCGAGCGGGAGGGCCTCCTACAATGAGCAGTTCTTC; abundance: many; d_gene: TRBD2; v_gene: TRBV6-1; j_gene: TRBJ2-1
CDR3aa: CASSDPRGDKNIQYF; CDR3nt: TGTGCCAGCAGTGACCCTCGAGGGGACAAAAACATTCAGTACTTC; abundance: many; d_gene: .; v_gene: TRBV2; j_gene: TRBJ2-4
CDR3aa: CASSSYRGGSEQYF; CDR3nt: TGTGCCAGCAGTTCTTACAGGGGCGGGAGCGAGCAGTACTTC; abundance: few; d_gene: .; v_gene: TRBV6-5; j_gene: TRBJ2-7
CDR3aa: CASSPEYEQYF; CDR3nt: TGTGCCAGCAGCCCTGAGTACGAGCAGTACTTC; abundance: few; d_gene: .; v_gene: TRBV7-8; j_gene: TRBJ2-7
CDR3aa: CASSRTKVNTEAFF; CDR3nt: TGTGCCAGCTCACGAACGAAGGTGAACACTGAAGCTTTCTTT; abundance: .; d_gene: .; v_gene: TRBV18; j_gene: TRBJ1-1
CDR3aa: CSAPFGPLRYF; CDR3nt: TGCAGTGCTCCTTTTGGCCCGCTACGTTATTTT; abundance: .; d_gene: .; v_gene: TRBV20-1; j_gene: TRBJ2-3
CDR3aa: CASSSSTGELFF; CDR3nt: TGTGCCAGCAGCTCCAGCACCGGGGAGCTGTTTTTT; abundance: many; d_gene: .; v_gene: TRBV7-2; j_gene: TRBJ2-2
CDR3aa: CASSKQGYDNQPQHF; CDR3nt: TGTGCCAGCAGTAAGCAGGGCTACGACAATCAGCCCCAGCATTTT; abundance: few; d_gene: .; v_gene: TRBV28; j_gene: TRBJ1-5
CDR3aa: CASTLGGSNQPQHF; CDR3nt: TGTGCCAGCACTTTAGGGGGTAGCAATCAGCCCCAGCATTTT; abundance: many; d_gene: .; v_gene: TRBV12-3/TRBV12-4; j_gene: TRBJ1-5
CDR3aa: CASSPPRGGNTEAFF; CDR3nt: TGCGCCAGCAGCCCTCCCCGTGGGGGGAACACTGAAGCTTTCTTT; abundance: many; d_gene: .; v_gene: TRBV4-1; j_gene: TRBJ1-1
CDR3aa: CSAVQTGRYEQYF; CDR3nt: TGCAGTGCTGTCCAGACAGGGAGGTACGAGCAGTACTTC; abundance: many; d_gene: .; v_gene: TRBV20-1; j_gene: TRBJ2-7
CDR3aa: CASSHPLNTEAFF; CDR3nt: TGCGCCAGCAGCCATCCGTTAAACACTGAAGCTTTCTTT; abundance: many; d_gene: .; v_gene: TRBV4-1; j_gene: TRBJ1-1
CDR3aa: CASSLDTYEQYF; CDR3nt: TGCGCCAGCAGCCTGGACACATACGAGCAGTACTTC; abundance: many; d_gene: .; v_gene: TRBV5-1; j_gene: TRBJ2-7
CDR3aa: CASRPGGTEAFF; CDR3nt: TGTGCCAGTAGGCCGGGGGGCACTGAAGCTTTCTTT; abundance: .; d_gene: .; v_gene: TRBV6-2/TRBV6-3; j_gene: TRBJ1-1
CDR3aa: CSARVGDWDYGYTF; CDR3nt: TGCAGTGCTAGAGTAGGGGACTGGGACTATGGCTACACCTTC; abundance: many; d_gene: .; v_gene: TRBV20-1; j_gene: TRBJ1-2
CDR3aa: CASSANRDNNYGYTF; CDR3nt: TGTGCCAGTAGTGCCAACCGGGACAATAACTATGGCTACACCTTC; abundance: few; d_gene: .; v_gene: TRBV19; j_gene: TRBJ1-2
CDR3aa: CASSPLGTGLSNEQFF; CDR3nt: TGTGCCAGCTCACCACTTGGGACAGGGCTTAGCAATGAGCAGTTCTTC; abundance: many; d_gene: TRBD1; v_gene: TRBV18; j_gene: TRBJ2-1
CDR3aa: CASRTGAAVHNEKLFF; CDR3nt: TGCGCCAGCAGGACAGGGGCCGCCGTTCATAATGAAAAACTGTTTTTT; abundance: many; d_gene: TRBD1; v_gene: TRBV10-2; j_gene: TRBJ1-4
CDR3aa: CASSWDRGNEKLFF; CDR3nt: TGTGCCAGCAGTTGGGACAGGGGGAATGAAAAACTGTTTTTT; abundance: few; d_gene: TRBD1; v_gene: TRBV2; j_gene: TRBJ1-4
CDR3aa: CASSANRLGDETQYF; CDR3nt: TGTGCCAGCAGTGCCAACCGGTTGGGGGATGAGACCCAGTACTTC; abundance: many; d_gene: .; v_gene: TRBV6-1; j_gene: TRBJ2-5
CDR3aa: CASRIGLRQFF; CDR3nt: TGTGCCAGCAGGATAGGTTTACGGCAGTTCTTC; abundance: many; d_gene: .; v_gene: TRBV25-1; j_gene: TRBJ2-1
CDR3aa: CSARGDTEAFF; CDR3nt: TGCAGTGCTAGAGGCGACACTGAAGCTTTCTTT; abundance: many; d_gene: .; v_gene: TRBV20-1; j_gene: TRBJ1-1
CDR3aa: CASSPWRGPSNEQFF; CDR3nt: TGTGCCAGCAGCCCCTGGCGGGGGCCTAGCAATGAGCAGTTCTTC; abundance: few; d_gene: .; v_gene: TRBV12-3/TRBV12-4; j_gene: TRBJ2-1
CDR3aa: CASSRPDSDPKEQYF; CDR3nt: TGTGCCAGCAGTCGTCCGGACTCCGACCCTAAAGAGCAGTACTTC; abundance: few; d_gene: .; v_gene: TRBV6-2/TRBV6-3; j_gene: TRBJ2-7